The 5 T cell receptor beta chains presented below share a single source sample, sequenced in a study of spatial heterogeneity in lung cancer. Time point specified: sample taken at primary tumor resection. The sequenced material consisted of unsorted whole RNA from tumor, nontumor lung or frozen PBMC. TCRdb used MiXCR to reprocess the 5' RACE reads, holding one entry per CDR3 protein. The sample shows 90,000 or so distinct CDR3 sequences, approximately 8.9% of them seen only once. Here the sequenced sample was PBMCs, taken at surgery. The receptors were gathered from a male donor with early-stage non-small cell lung cancer.

This clonotype has a count of ten or more. The gene calls are TRBV19 and TRBJ1-4; D is uncertain. The germline V gene has CDR1 LNHDA and CDR2 SQIVND (reference sequence). The CDR3 is 16 residues long. The germline V and J ends were trimmed by 7 bases and 8 bases, with 23 bases remaining between them. The CDR3 DNA sequence: TGTGCCAGTACCACCAGAACGACAAGAGCAGAAGAAAAACTGTTTTTT. This codes for CASTTRTTRAEEKLFF.

At least ten counts were recorded for this clonotype. V is TRBV18 and J is TRBJ1-2; D unresolved. Germline CDR1 KGHSH, CDR2 LQKENI. This CDR3 contains 14 residues. The V and J ends lost 5 bases and 2 bases respectively, with 12 bases between them. CDR3 loop: CASSSGSLNYGYTF. CDR3 DNA sequence: TGTGCCAGCTCATCAGGCTCCCTCAACTATGGCTACACCTTC. Complete variable domain (other parts from reference TRBV18 and TRBJ1-2): NAGVMQNPRHLVRRRGQEARLRCSPMKGHSHVYWYRQLPEEGLKFMVYLQKENIIDESGMPKERFSAEFPKEGPSILRIQQVVRGDSAAYFCASSSGSLNYGYTFGSGTRLTVV.

The J gene is TRBJ2-7, the V gene TRBV28, with D possibly called TRBD1 or TRBD2 (8 bases each). The germline gives CDR1 MDHEN, CDR2 SYDVKM. The CDR3 has 12 residues. Here the CDR3 reads CVGGDRLYEQYF. The CDR3 DNA sequence: TGTGTCGGGGGGGACAGGCTTTACGAGCAGTACTTC.

The V and J genes are TRBV6-4 and TRBJ2-7, with 7 bases lining up with TRBD1. After removal of 6 bases from V and 5 bases from J, the junction contained 7 bases not matched to a gene. This CDR3 region has 13 residues. CDR1 MRHNA and CDR2 SNTAGT come from the germline V gene. The CDR3 region is CASRRGPQDEQYF. CDR3 nucleotides: TGTGCCAGCAGAAGGGGGCCCCAGGACGAGCAGTACTTC.

This chain joins TRBV29-1 and TRBJ2-1; 7 nucleotides line up with TRBD1. This CDR3 is built from 13 residues. Trimming at V came to 7 bases and at J to 2 bases, leaving 5 bases not matched to a gene. Germline V CDR1 and CDR2: SQVTM, ANQGSEA. CDR3 amino acids: CSADRDPYNEQFF. CDR3 coding DNA: TGCAGCGCAGACAGGGATCCCTACAATGAGCAGTTCTTC.